This paragraph covers one T cell receptor (beta chain) sequence. Its antigen is not known. This sample was taken from a study of T cell repertoires in cytomegalovirus infection. At the level of the study: Selection of CMV epitopes for the study included recently identified HLA-C-restricted and well-studied HLA-B-restricted ones. It was the public TCR beta signatures that indicated both CMV infection and matching HLA type. Study-level findings and limits: HLA-C-restricted, CMV-specific TCR beta clonotypes were dominant ex vivo. Frequencies of public TCR beta families were cumulated, and this identified carriers of CMV plus the relevant HLA.

Per the germline V gene, CDR1 is LNHDA and CDR2 is SQIVND (reference sequence). Germline trimming cut 5 bases from V and 8 bases from J; bases unmatched to any gene: 15. The CDR3 consists of 17 residues. Each CDR3 protein gets one entry after TCRdb re-called the reads with MiXCR. The table lists around 800,000 distinct CDR3 sequences, approximately 30% of them singletons. This chain joins TRBV19 and TRBJ1-4; 9 nucleotides agree with TRBD1. The source material was cultured CD8+ T cells from PBMCs, sampled from culture after CMV antigen stimulation. This clonotype was sampled from a human donor in good health (CMV status not recorded). Some clones in this sample may be carry-over from other donors' samples. The CDR3 DNA reads TGTGCCAGTAGTCTCCGCCTTAACAGGGGGCGCGGGGAAAAACTGTTTTTT. Amino acid sequence: CASSLRLNRGRGEKLFF. The complete variable domain, with remaining parts taken from reference TRBV19 and TRBJ1-4, reads DGGITQSPKYLFRKEGQNVTLSCEQNLNHDAMYWYRQDPGQGLRLIYYSQIVNDFQKGDIAEGYSVSREKKESFPLTVTSAQKNPTAFYLCASSLRLNRGRGEKLFFGSGTQLSVL.